What follows are 19 T cell receptor beta chains derived from one specimen sequenced in a study of immune evolution from preneoplasia to lung adenocarcinoma. Using immunoSEQ multiplex PCR, the repertoire was profiled, and TCRdb retains in-frame clones only, with some absent. The data contain 11,000 to 15,000 clones, roughly 78% of them singletons. Sequencing was carried out using FFPE minimally invasive lung adenocarcinoma tissue. These receptors all come from a person aged 70 to 85 with lung adenocarcinoma.

CDR3 region: CATSRKGQFGNEQFF. The DNA of the CDR3 is TGTGCCACCAGCAGAAAGGGACAGTTTGGCAATGAGCAGTTCTTC. The rearrangement uses TRBV15 and TRBJ2-1; 7 nucleotides line up with TRBD1. CDR1 is LNHNV, CDR2 YYDKDF, per germline (reference sequence). CDR3 length: 15 amino acids. The J segment lost 6 bases and the V segment lost 2 bases, leaving 7 bases of the junction unmatched.

The J gene is TRBJ1-5, the V gene TRBV7-2; D may be TRBD1 (6 bases). The germline V and J ends were trimmed by 6 bases and 6 bases, with 12 bases remaining between them. The CDR3 is 13 residues long. From germline, CDR1 is SGHTA and CDR2 FQGNSA. CDR3 sequence reads: CASRNRVVQPQHF. For the CDR3, the DNA is TGTGCCAGCAGAAACAGGGTAGTTCAGCCCCAGCATTTT.

V and J are TRBV28 and TRBJ2-1; D perhaps matches TRBD2 (6 bases). Germline-derived CDR1 and CDR2 are MDHEN and SYDVKM. Trimming removed 3 bases at V and 4 bases at J, with 7 bases between. The CDR3 consists of 13 residues. The CDR3: CASSFGGYNEQFF. The CDR3 nucleotides are TGTGCCAGCAGTTTCGGGGGTTACAATGAGCAGTTCTTC.

The genes are TRBV28 and TRBJ1-3; D is undetermined. Per germline, CDR1 MDHEN and CDR2 SYDVKM. The CDR3 extends over 15 amino acids. With 2 bases removed from V and 4 bases from J, the gap between germline ends came to 12 bases. The CDR3 spells CASSLGGAGGNTIYF. Written as DNA, the CDR3 is TGTGCCAGCAGTTTAGGCGGCGCGGGGGGAAACACCATATATTTT.

V and J are TRBV29-1 and TRBJ1-1; D may be TRBD1 (6 bases). Trimming shortened V by 5 bases and J by 11 bases, and 18 bases separated the two germline ends. CDR3 length: 12 residues. Looked up from germline, CDR1 is SQVTM and CDR2 is ANQGSEA. The CDR3 region is CSVRGSFLTAFF. The DNA of the CDR3 is TGCAGCGTTAGGGGGAGTTTCTTAACGGCTTTCTTT.

This rearrangement joins TRBV7-9 to TRBJ2-7; D remains unclear. There are 12 residues in the CDR3. The V gene lost 5 bases and the J gene lost 3 bases, with 8 bases spanning the gap. Germline V CDR1 and CDR2: SEHNR, FQNEAQ (reference sequence). The CDR3 loop is CASSPSVYEQYF. The CDR3 DNA follows: TGTGCCAGCAGCCCCTCGGTCTACGAGCAGTACTTC.

The chain has TRBV5-6 and TRBJ1-5, with TRBD1 as a possible D gene (5 bases). V lost 2 bases and J lost 6, with 15 bases in between. There are 15 residues in the CDR3. The germline gives CDR1 SGHDT, CDR2 YYEEEE. CDR3 coding DNA: TGTGCCAGCAGCTTTCGGCAGGGCTGGGGTCAGCCCCAGCATTTT. Protein: CASSFRQGWGQPQHF. Filled out from reference TRBV5-6 and TRBJ1-5, the complete variable domain reads DAGVTQSPTHLIKTRGQQVTLRCSPKSGHDTVSWYQQALGQGPQFIFQYYEEEERQRGNFPDRFSGHQFPNYSSELNVNALLLGDSALYLCASSFRQGWGQPQHFGDGTRLSIL.

The rearrangement links TRBV2 to TRBJ1-2, with D perhaps TRBD1 (6 bases). CDR1 is SNHLY, CDR2 FYNNEI, per germline. The CDR3 consists of 14 residues. The ends were cut back, 2 bases at V and 6 bases at J, with 13 bases in the middle. The CDR3 DNA reads TGTGCCAGCAGTGAAAATCGGGGGACAAATGGCTACACCTTC. It is translated as CASSENRGTNGYTF.

This clone was seen more than once but under ten times. This chain connects TRBV2 to TRBJ2-5; D is ambiguous. Germline CDR1 SNHLY, CDR2 FYNNEI. CDR3 length equals 11 residues. Deletions cut 5 bases from V and 5 bases from J, with 6 bases between. CDR3 in amino acids: CASSRAETQYF. CDR3 nucleotide sequence: TGTGCCAGCAGTCGAGCTGAGACCCAGTACTTC.

This clone was counted a single time. One end of the junction fails to match germline, which may point to a read error. The same CDR3 is also encoded by other DNA sequences in this sample. The chain recombines TRBV19 with TRBJ1-5; a possible D gene is TRBD1 (6 bases). Germline V gives CDR1 LNHDA, CDR2 SQIVND (reference sequence). The CDR3 is made up of 13 amino acids. CDR3 nucleotide sequence: TGCGCCAGTAGTATAAGGGGGACTCAGCCCCAGCATTTT. This codes for CASSIRGTQPQHF.

This clone was seen just once. Here the CDR3 reads CSVGTGEGYGYTF. The DNA for the CDR3 is TGCAGCGTCGGGACAGGGGAGGGCTATGGCTACACCTTC. The chain employs TRBV29-1 and TRBJ1-2, with 10 bases that match TRBD1. J was trimmed by 4 bases and V by 6 bases; bases with no gene match: 5. This CDR3 is 13 amino acids long. Germline assignment: CDR1 SQVTM and CDR2 ANQGSEA.

The chain employs TRBV2 and TRBJ2-6; D unresolved. Germline values: CDR1 SNHLY, CDR2 FYNNEI. V dropped 8 bases and J dropped 1 base, with 0 bases sitting between them. This CDR3 contains 11 residues. CDR3 sequence: CASSGANVLTF. CDR3 sequence (DNA): TGTGCCAGCTCTGGGGCCAACGTCCTGACTTTC.

This chain connects TRBV30 to TRBJ1-2; no definite D call. The CDR3 is 14 residues long. V lost 0 bases to trimming and J lost 1 base, with 9 bases between them. Germline values: CDR1 GTSNPN, CDR2 SVGIG (reference sequence). The CDR3 DNA is TGTGCCTGGAGTGTAGGATCCGGTAACTATGGCTACACCTTC. This translates into CAWSVGSGNYGYTF.

The rearrangement joins TRBV18 to TRBJ2-2; D is perhaps TRBD1 (6 bases). This CDR3 has 16 amino acids. Trimming removed 5 bases at V and 5 bases at J, with 18 bases between. Germline V CDR1 and CDR2: KGHSH, LQKENI. The CDR3 region has the DNA TGTGCCAGCTCAGTAACTTACAGGGTCCGGACCGGGGAGCTGTTTTTT. Encoded protein: CASSVTYRVRTGELFF.

The CDR3 sequence: CASRTRGERIYGYTF. CDR3 coding DNA: TGTGCCAGCAGAACCAGGGGGGAGAGGATATATGGCTACACCTTC. The gene calls are TRBV5-6 and TRBJ1-2, with 7 bases that match TRBD1. The CDR3 consists of 15 residues. In germline, CDR1 is SGHDT, CDR2 YYEEEE. Unmatched junction bases numbered 12, after V lost 5 bases and J lost 5 bases.

V and J are TRBV11-2 and TRBJ2-1, with 8 positions matching TRBD2. V shed 4 bases, J shed 0 bases, and the junction held 8 bases outside the gene matches. The CDR3 sequence is 17 residues long. CDR1 is SGHAT and CDR2 is FQNNGV in the germline V gene. The CDR3 coding sequence is TGTGCCAGCAGCTCTAGCACTAGCGGAAGCTCCTACAATGAGCAGTTCTTC. This encodes CASSSSTSGSSYNEQFF.

The chain uses TRBV18 and TRBJ1-5, with D hard to call. CDR3 length: 13 amino acids. Germline-derived CDR1 and CDR2 are KGHSH and LQKENI. V shed 3 bases and J shed 4 bases, with 7 bases lying between them. The CDR3 is CASSPTLNQPQHF. The CDR3 DNA is TGTGCCAGCTCACCTACTCTTAATCAGCCCCAGCATTTT.

V gene TRBV6-5 combines with J gene TRBJ1-2; possibly TRBD1 for D (6 bases). The germline V gene has CDR1 MNHEY and CDR2 SVGAGI. CDR3 length equals 12 residues. The V gene lost 6 bases and the J gene lost 5 bases, with 10 bases spanning the gap. The CDR3 loop reads CASRGQGYGYTF. Here the CDR3 DNA reads TGTGCCAGCAGAGGGCAGGGGTATGGCTACACCTTC.

This clone was seen a handful of times. This chain joins TRBV6-1 and TRBJ2-3; a possible D gene is TRBD2 (5 bases). There are 14 residues in the CDR3. Trimming removed 2 bases at V and 4 bases at J, with 10 bases between. The V gene's germline CDR1 is MNHNS and CDR2 SASEGT. For the CDR3, the DNA is TGTGCCAGCAGTGAAATGGAGGCGGCAGATACGCAGTATTTT. Its translation is CASSEMEAADTQYF.